One and the same sample provided the 3 T cell receptor beta chains below, sequenced in a study of T cell responses to AZD1222 COVID-19 vaccine. Here immunoSEQ multiplex PCR was the method, and the copy in TCRdb shows in-frame clones only, minus some. The sample includes about 86,000 clones, 90% of them seen just once. The material sequenced was peripheral blood, taken on day 0 of AZD1222 vaccination. The receptor set was obtained from an adult in good health.

This rearrangement joins TRBV6-1 to TRBJ2-6; TRBD1 or TRBD2 may be the D gene (6 bases each). There are 16 residues in the CDR3. Germline V CDR1 and CDR2: MNHNS, SASEGT. Trimming left V 0 bases short and J 4 bases short, with 10 bases between. The CDR3: CASSEAWGAGANVLTF. The CDR3 nucleotides read TGTGCCAGCAGTGAAGCCTGGGGGGCCGGGGCCAACGTCCTGACTTTC.

This CDR3 is CASSLSTGELFF. In DNA form, the CDR3 reads TGCGCCAGCAGCTTGTCGACCGGGGAGCTGTTTTTT. The chain links TRBV5-1 to TRBJ2-2, with D unresolved. Trimming stripped 1 base from V and 5 bases from J, with 3 bases between. The CDR3 runs 12 residues. Germline V lookup: CDR1 SGHRS, CDR2 YFSETQ. Full variable domain (remainder filled in from reference TRBV5-1 and TRBJ2-2): KAGVTQTPRYLIKTRGQQVTLSCSPISGHRSVSWYQQTPGQGLQFLFEYFSETQRNKGNFPGRFSGRQFSNSRSEMNVSTLELGDSALYLCASSLSTGELFFGEGSRLTVL.

The chain combines TRBV7-3 with TRBJ2-1, with 7 bases aligning to TRBD2. Germline lookup yields CDR1 SGHTA and CDR2 FQGTGA. The junction had 2 bases not matched to a gene; V was cut back by 1 base and J by 2 bases. The CDR3 covers 15 residues. CDR3 nucleotides: TGTGCCAGCAGCTTAAGTGCGGGAGCCTACAATGAGCAGTTCTTC. Encoded protein: CASSLSAGAYNEQFF.